This note documents a single T cell receptor (beta chain) sequence. This sample also contains other DNA sequences that code for the same CDR3. These data originate in a study of T cell changes during pregnancy in multiple sclerosis. V lost 4 bases to trimming and J lost 4 bases; unmatched junction nucleotides: 4. Germline V gene data show CDR1 as SGHRS and CDR2 as YFSETQ. The CDR3 is 13 amino acids. Measured with immunoSEQ multiplex PCR; TCRdb has only the in-frame clones, and not every one. The sample records around 100,000 clones, approximately 90% being singletons. Sequences were derived from peripheral blood, sampled after pregnancy. The chain links TRBV5-1 to TRBJ1-1; 7 bases are shared with TRBD1. This TCR derives from a female donor with multiple sclerosis, enrolled in a pregnancy study. CDR3 residues: CASSLTGSTEAFF. In DNA, the CDR3 is TGCGCCAGCAGCCTGACAGGGAGCACTGAAGCTTTCTTT.